This TCR beta chain comes out of a study of blood T cells in healthy people across ages. Broader study findings: From one million sequenced T cells, diversity estimates were lower bounds. Donors of long life had a larger count of naive CD4+ cells and greater diversity than aged donors.

The study drew donors from healthy Caucasian individuals in Russia aged 6 to 90. The germline gives CDR1 SGHTA, CDR2 FQGNSA. The CDR3 loop spans 17 amino acids. V trimming: 2 bases; J trimming: 8 bases; junction bases outside the gene matches: 12. In regard to this clonotype: What it recognizes is unknown.

Together with a sample-barcoded 5' primer, a J-beta primer mix was included in a second PCR lasting about 7 to 12 cycles. TCRdb re-called the 5' RACE reads with MiXCR, one entry per CDR3 protein. The sample carries fewer than 700,000 distinct CDR3 sequences, over 40% recorded once. V is TRBV7-2 and J is TRBJ1-2, with 12 bases matching TRBD1. The sequence derives from an elderly man in good health. Input material: blood. The CDR3 DNA reads as TGTGCCAGCAGCTTACCGAGTCCGGGACAGGGGGCGGGCGGCTACACCTTC. Its protein product is CASSLPSPGQGAGGYTF.